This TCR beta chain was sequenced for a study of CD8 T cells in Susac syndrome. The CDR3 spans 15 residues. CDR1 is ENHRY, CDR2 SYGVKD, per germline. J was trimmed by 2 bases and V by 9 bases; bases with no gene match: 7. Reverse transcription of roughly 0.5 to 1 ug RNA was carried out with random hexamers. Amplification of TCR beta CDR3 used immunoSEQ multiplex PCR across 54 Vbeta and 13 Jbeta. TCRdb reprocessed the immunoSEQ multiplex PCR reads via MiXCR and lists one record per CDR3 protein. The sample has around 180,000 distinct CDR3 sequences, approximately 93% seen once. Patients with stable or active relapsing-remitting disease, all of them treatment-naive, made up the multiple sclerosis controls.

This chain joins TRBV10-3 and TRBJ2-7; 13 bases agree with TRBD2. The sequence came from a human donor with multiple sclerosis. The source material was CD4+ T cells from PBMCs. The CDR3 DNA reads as TGTGCCATAGGCCCAGGACTAGCGGGAGCCTACGAGCAGTACTTC. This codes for CAIGPGLAGAYEQYF.